This T cell receptor (beta chain) was sequenced during a study of shared clonotypes between healthy human individuals. Whole-study findings and limits: Relative to memory subsets, naive subsets generally showed larger estimated richness. Clonotypes that were shared across a handful of donors made up around 5% of naive CD4 clonotypes.

The CDR3 contains 12 residues. After removal of 5 bases from V and 6 bases from J, the junction contained 4 bases not matched to a gene. Per germline, CDR1 MNHNY and CDR2 SVGAGI (reference sequence). In the case of this clone: Its antigen is not identified.

The protocol was immunoSEQ multiplex PCR, while the TCRdb copy is restricted to in-frame clones and leaves out a portion. The sample gives fewer than 1.6 million clones, around 98.5% of which show up once; about 0.34% is in the top ten. V usage is TRBV6-6 and J usage is TRBJ2-7, with 7 bases fitting TRBD2. The sequence was collected from a young man in good health. The sequenced material came from naive CD4+ T cells sorted from blood. Subset reported: CD45RA+ positively selected. Here the CDR3 reads CASSRAGSEQYF. The CDR3 DNA reads TGTGCCAGCAGTAGAGCGGGAAGCGAGCAGTACTTC.